Listed below are T cell receptor beta chains from one sample, sequenced in a study of CD8+CD57+ T cells in acquired aplastic anemia. From the reads, TCRdb called clonotypes with MiXCR, one entry per CDR3 protein. The sample consists of around 290,000 distinct CDR3 sequences, under 60% of them appearing once. Sequencing input: sorted CD4+, CD8+, or CD8+CD57+ T cells (not recorded which) from PBMCs. The source is a human donor with aplastic anemia. Both conserved end residues are part of each CDR3. The order of the fields is V gene, clone size, D gene, J gene, CDR3 protein, CDR3 DNA. D genes are given only for firm matches. Clone size, where shown, is once, few, many, or a class for clones that have expanded.

TRBV12-5,once,TRBD1,TRBJ2-3,CASGYGQGGTDTQYF,TGTGCTAGTGGTTATGGACAGGGTGGCACAGATACGCAGTATTTT
TRBV9,NA,NA,TRBJ2-7,CASSEWGDSSSYEQYF,TGTGCCAGCAGCGAGTGGGGGGATTCATCGTCCTACGAGCAGTACTTC
TRBV2,NA,TRBD1,TRBJ2-6,CAGGQGQETILYSGANVLTF,TGTGCCGGGGGACAGGGACAGGAGACTATCTTGTACTCTGGGGCCAACGTCCTGACTTTC
TRBV24-1,NA,TRBD1,TRBJ2-6,CATSDGTGLSGANVLTF,TGTGCCACCAGTGATGGGACAGGTCTTTCTGGGGCCAACGTCCTGACTTTC
TRBV25-1,many,NA,TRBJ2-1,CASSSSVWNEQFF,TGTGCCAGCAGTTCTAGCGTGTGGAATGAGCAGTTCTTC
TRBV5-4,NA,TRBD2,TRBJ2-5,CASSIGSGLVRETQYF,TGTGCCAGCAGCATTGGTTCGGGACTAGTGAGAGAGACCCAGTACTTC
TRBV19,NA,TRBD1,TRBJ1-1,CASSEGTGRRGTEAFF,TGTGCCAGTAGTGAGGGGACAGGGAGGAGAGGGACTGAAGCTTTCTTT
TRBV19,NA,NA,TRBJ2-1,CASSMPRGGRYNEQFF,TGTGCCAGTAGTATGCCCCGCGGAGGCCGGTACAATGAGCAGTTCTTC
TRBV5-8,many,NA,TRBJ2-3,CASSPKFDSPDTQYF,TGTGCCAGCAGCCCCAAGTTTGATTCCCCAGATACGCAGTATTTT
TRBV5-8,many,TRBD2,TRBJ2-7,CASSSGTSSLYEQYF,TGTGCCAGCAGCTCGGGGACTAGTTCCCTCTACGAGCAGTACTTC
TRBV6-1,many,TRBD2,TRBJ2-7,CASNGLASYEQYF,TGTGCCAGCAACGGACTAGCGAGCTACGAGCAGTACTTC
TRBV10-3,NA,NA,TRBJ2-7,CAISDQGQYF,TGTGCCATCAGTGACCAGGGGCAGTACTTC
TRBV11-2,NA,NA,TRBJ1-4,CASSYKDEKLFF,TGTGCCAGCAGCTACAAAGATGAAAAACTGTTTTTT
TRBV5-1,NA,NA,TRBJ2-1,CASSLRHEQFF,TGCGCCAGCAGCTTGCGGCATGAGCAGTTCTTC
TRBV29-1,NA,NA,TRBJ2-3,CSVGGWRERSRTDTQYF,TGCAGCGTTGGAGGGTGGCGGGAAAGAAGCCGCACAGATACGCAGTATTTT
TRBV3-1,many,NA,TRBJ2-5,CASSHLGGQETQYF,TGTGCCAGCAGCCACCTCGGGGGCCAAGAGACCCAGTACTTC
TRBV7-9,NA,TRBD2,TRBJ2-5,CASSSGLAGLQETQYF,TGTGCCAGCAGCTCCGGACTAGCGGGCCTACAAGAGACCCAGTACTTC
TRBV4-3,NA,TRBD2,TRBJ2-3,CASSRERGGPDTQYF,TGCGCCAGCAGCCGAGAGCGGGGGGGCCCAGATACGCAGTATTTT
TRBV5-1,NA,TRBD1,TRBJ1-6,CASSLGGGRRVHF,TGCGCCAGCAGCTTGGGAGGGGGCAGGAGAGTCCACTTT
TRBV7-3,NA,NA,TRBJ1-1,CASSLERMNTEAFF,TGTGCCAGCAGCCTAGAGCGTATGAACACTGAAGCTTTCTTT
TRBV10-3,NA,NA,TRBJ2-5,CATRETGSQETQYF,TGTGCCACAAGAGAAACAGGGTCCCAAGAGACCCAGTACTTC
TRBV19,once,NA,TRBJ2-3,CASSIGRPSTDTQYF,TGTGCCAGTAGTATTGGACGGCCTAGCACAGATACGCAGTATTTT
TRBV10-2,NA,NA,TRBJ1-1,CASSQGGPGNTEAFF,TGTGCCAGCAGCCAAGGCGGACCGGGGAACACTGAAGCTTTCTTT
TRBV19,many,TRBD2,TRBJ2-3,CASSTQAGGLTDTQYF,TGTGCCAGTAGTACCCAAGCGGGGGGACTCACAGATACGCAGTATTTT
TRBV5-5,few,NA,TRBJ2-7,CASSFPSTGSYEQYF,TGTGCCAGCAGCTTCCCCAGTACAGGTTCCTACGAGCAGTACTTC
TRBV19,NA,NA,TRBJ2-5,CASSGWGETQYF,TGTGCCAGTAGTGGTTGGGGGGAGACCCAGTACTTC
TRBV6-6,many,NA,TRBJ1-5,CASNLGQINQPQHF,TGTGCCAGCAACCTCGGACAGATCAATCAGCCCCAGCATTTT
TRBV6-5,many,TRBD1,TRBJ1-2,CASSKGAYGYTF,TGTGCCAGCAGCAAGGGGGCATACGGCTACACCTTC
TRBV15,NA,TRBD1,TRBJ2-5,CATSRPGQGGETQYF,TGTGCCACCAGCAGGCCTGGACAGGGAGGAGAGACCCAGTACTTC
TRBV7-9,many,NA,TRBJ2-5,CASSSQLLQETQYF,TGTGCCAGCAGCTCCCAACTGCTACAAGAGACCCAGTACTTC
TRBV10-2,many,TRBD1,TRBJ2-5,CASRRGHQETQYF,TGCGCCAGCAGAAGGGGGCATCAAGAGACCCAGTACTTC
TRBV3-1,many,NA,TRBJ1-1,CASSFFGSLGTEAFF,TGTGCCAGCAGCTTTTTTGGTTCGTTGGGGACTGAAGCTTTCTTT
TRBV19,NA,TRBD1,TRBJ2-1,CASTGVRDRGYEQFF,TGTGCCAGCACAGGGGTGAGGGACAGGGGCTATGAGCAGTTCTTC
TRBV5-1,many,TRBD1,TRBJ2-2,CASSLQGARTGELFF,TGCGCCAGCAGCTTACAGGGGGCGCGGACCGGGGAGCTGTTTTTT